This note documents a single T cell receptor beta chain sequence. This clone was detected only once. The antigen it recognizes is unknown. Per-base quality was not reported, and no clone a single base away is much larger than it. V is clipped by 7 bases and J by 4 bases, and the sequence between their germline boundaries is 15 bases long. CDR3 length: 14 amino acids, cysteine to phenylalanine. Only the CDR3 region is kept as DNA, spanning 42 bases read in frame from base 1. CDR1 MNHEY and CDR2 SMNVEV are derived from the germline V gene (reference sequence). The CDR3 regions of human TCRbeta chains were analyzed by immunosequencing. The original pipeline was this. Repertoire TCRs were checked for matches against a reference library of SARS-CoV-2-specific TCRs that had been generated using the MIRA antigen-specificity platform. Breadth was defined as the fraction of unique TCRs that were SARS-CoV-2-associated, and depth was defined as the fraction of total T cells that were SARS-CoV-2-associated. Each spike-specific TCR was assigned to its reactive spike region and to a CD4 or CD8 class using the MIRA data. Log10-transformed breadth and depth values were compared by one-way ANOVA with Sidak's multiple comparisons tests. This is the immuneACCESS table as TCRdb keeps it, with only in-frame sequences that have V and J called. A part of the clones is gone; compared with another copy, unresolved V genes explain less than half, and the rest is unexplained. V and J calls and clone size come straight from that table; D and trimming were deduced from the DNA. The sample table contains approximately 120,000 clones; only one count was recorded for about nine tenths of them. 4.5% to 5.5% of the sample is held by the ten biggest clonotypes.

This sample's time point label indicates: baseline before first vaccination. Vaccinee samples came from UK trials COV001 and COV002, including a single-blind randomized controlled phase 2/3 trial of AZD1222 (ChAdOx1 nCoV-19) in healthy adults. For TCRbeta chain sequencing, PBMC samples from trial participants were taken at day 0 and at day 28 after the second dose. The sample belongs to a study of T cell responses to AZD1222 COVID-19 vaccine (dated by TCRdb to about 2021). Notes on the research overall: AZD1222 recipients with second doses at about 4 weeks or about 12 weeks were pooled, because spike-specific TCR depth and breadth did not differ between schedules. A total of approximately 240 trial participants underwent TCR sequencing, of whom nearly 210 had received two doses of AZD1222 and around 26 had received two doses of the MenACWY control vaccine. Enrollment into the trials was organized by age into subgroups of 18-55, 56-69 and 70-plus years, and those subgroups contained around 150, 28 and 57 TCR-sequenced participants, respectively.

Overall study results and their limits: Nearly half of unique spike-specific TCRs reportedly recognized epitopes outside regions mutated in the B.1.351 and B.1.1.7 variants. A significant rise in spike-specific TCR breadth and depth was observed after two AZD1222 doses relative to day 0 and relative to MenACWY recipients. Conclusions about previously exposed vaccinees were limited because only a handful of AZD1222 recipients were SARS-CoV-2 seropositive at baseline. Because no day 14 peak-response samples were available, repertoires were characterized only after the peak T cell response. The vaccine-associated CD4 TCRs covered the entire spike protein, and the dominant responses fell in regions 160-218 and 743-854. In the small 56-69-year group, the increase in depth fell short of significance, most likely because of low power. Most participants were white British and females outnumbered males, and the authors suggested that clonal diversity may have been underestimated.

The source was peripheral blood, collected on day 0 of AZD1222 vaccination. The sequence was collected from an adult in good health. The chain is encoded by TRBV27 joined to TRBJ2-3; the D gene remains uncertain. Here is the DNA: TGTGCCAGCAACTCTCCCTCCGGAGCAGATACGCAGTATTTT. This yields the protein CASNSPSGADTQYF.